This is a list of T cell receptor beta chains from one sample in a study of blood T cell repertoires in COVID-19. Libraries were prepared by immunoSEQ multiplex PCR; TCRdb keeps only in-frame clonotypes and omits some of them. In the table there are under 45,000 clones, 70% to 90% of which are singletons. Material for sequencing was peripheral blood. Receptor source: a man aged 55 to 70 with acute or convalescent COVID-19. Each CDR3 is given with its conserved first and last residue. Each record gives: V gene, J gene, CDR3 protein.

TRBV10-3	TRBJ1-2	CAISAGTGPDRYGYTF
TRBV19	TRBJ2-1	CASSKGDRDFSEQFF
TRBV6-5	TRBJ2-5	CASSYGTEATQYF
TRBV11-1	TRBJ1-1	CASSFTGNTEAFF
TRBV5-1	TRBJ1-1	CASSLIGGQWNTEAFF
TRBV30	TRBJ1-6	CAWTMGGTGGSSPLHF
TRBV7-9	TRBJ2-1	CASSLGDSPNEQFF
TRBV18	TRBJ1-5	CASPGGLVNNSNQPQHF
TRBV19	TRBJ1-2	CASRIRGRIRGYTF
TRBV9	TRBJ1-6	CASSVSPGQGSSPLHF
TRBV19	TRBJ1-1	CASTTGGGGPEAFF
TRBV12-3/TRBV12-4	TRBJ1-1	CASRERGAEAFF
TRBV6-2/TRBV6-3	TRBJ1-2	CASSYSTGVGYTF
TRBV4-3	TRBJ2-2	CASSQEIAENTGELFF
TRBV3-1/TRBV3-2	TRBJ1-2	CASSQSEMAGKGYTF
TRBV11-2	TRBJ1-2	CASSSLRGPNYGYTF
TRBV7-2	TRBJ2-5	CASSPQGPFRETQYF
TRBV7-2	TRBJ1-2	CASSSGSLGSRGRYGYTF
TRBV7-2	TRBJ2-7	CASSNTGQSYEQYF
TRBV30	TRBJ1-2	CAWMGDNYGYTF